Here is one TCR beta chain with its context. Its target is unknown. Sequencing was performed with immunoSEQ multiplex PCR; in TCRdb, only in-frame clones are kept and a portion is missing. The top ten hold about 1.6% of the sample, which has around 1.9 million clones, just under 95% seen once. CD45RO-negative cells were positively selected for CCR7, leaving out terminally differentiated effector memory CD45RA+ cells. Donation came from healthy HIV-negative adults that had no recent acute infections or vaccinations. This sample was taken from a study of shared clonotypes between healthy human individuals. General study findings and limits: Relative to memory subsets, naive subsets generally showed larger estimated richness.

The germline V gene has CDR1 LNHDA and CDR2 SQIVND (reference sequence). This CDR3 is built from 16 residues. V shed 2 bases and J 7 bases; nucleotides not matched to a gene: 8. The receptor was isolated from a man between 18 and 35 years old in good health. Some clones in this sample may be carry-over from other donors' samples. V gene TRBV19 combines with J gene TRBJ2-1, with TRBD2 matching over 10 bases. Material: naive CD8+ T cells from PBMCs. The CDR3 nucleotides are TGTGCCAGTAGTATAACCCGGGCTAGCGGGGGTAATGAGCAGTTCTTC. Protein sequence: CASSITRASGGNEQFF. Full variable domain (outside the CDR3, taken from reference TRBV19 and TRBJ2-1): DGGITQSPKYLFRKEGQNVTLSCEQNLNHDAMYWYRQDPGQGLRLIYYSQIVNDFQKGDIAEGYSVSREKKESFPLTVTSAQKNPTAFYLCASSITRASGGNEQFFGPGTRLTVL.